Presented here are 19 T cell receptor beta chains from one specimen sequenced in a study of blood T cell repertoires in COVID-19. Some clones are missing from TCRdb's copy, which holds only in-frame ones; the method was immunoSEQ multiplex PCR. The table includes about 61,000 clones, around nine tenths detected once. The sample was peripheral blood. The receptors come from a woman in her forties or fifties with active or convalescent COVID-19.

This chain uses TRBV6-1 with TRBJ2-7, with TRBD2 identical over 14 bases. CDR3 size: 18 residues. V was pared by 4 bases and J by 4 bases, with 12 bases of the junction left unmatched. The germline V gene encodes CDR1 MNHNS and CDR2 SASEGT. CDR3 nucleotide sequence: TGTGCCAGCAGTGTACAGGCCCGACTAGCGGGAGGGATGTACGAGCAGTACTTC. Amino acids: CASSVQARLAGGMYEQYF.

V is TRBV6-5 and J is TRBJ2-7; 7 nucleotides match TRBD2. Germline CDR1 is MNHEY and CDR2 is SVGAGI. The CDR3 length is 14 residues. J lost 5 bases, V lost 2 bases, and 6 bases had no gene match. In DNA form, the CDR3 reads TGTGCCAGCAGTTACCGGGACTATCTCCACGAGCAGTACTTC. Protein sequence: CASSYRDYLHEQYF.

V gene TRBV27 combines with J gene TRBJ2-1; no firm D call. V was cut by 5 bases and J by 8 bases, with 13 bases left in between. This CDR3 spans 13 amino acids. Germline loops: CDR1 MNHEY, CDR2 SMNVEV (reference sequence). The CDR3 nucleotides are TGTGCCAGCAGTCGACCGGCGGCTGATGAGCAGTTCTTC. Protein product: CASSRPAADEQFF.

The chain has TRBV9 and TRBJ2-2, with a weak D call TRBD2 (6 bases). CDR3 size: 15 residues. V was clipped by 0 bases and J by 3 bases, with 9 bases between them. CDR1 is SGDLS, CDR2 YYNGEE, per germline. CDR3 nucleotides: TGTGCCAGCAGCGTAGAGGGACTGGACACCGGGGAGCTGTTTTTT. Its protein product is CASSVEGLDTGELFF. Complete variable domain (other parts from reference TRBV9 and TRBJ2-2): DSGVTQTPKHLITATGQRVTLRCSPRSGDLSVYWYQQSLDQGLQFLIQYYNGEERAKGNILERFSAQQFPDLHSELNLSSLELGDSALYFCASSVEGLDTGELFFGEGSRLTVL.

The chain couples TRBV18 to TRBJ1-1; 7 bases align to TRBD1. Germline CDR1 reads KGHSH; CDR2 reads LQKENI. Trimming removed 1 base from V and 3 bases from J; junction bases left unmatched: 2. The CDR3 consists of 14 residues. The DNA for the CDR3 is TGTGCCAGCTCACCACAGGGGGCGGACACTGAAGCTTTCTTT. The encoded protein is CASSPQGADTEAFF.

The genes are TRBV7-8 and TRBJ2-4, with D maybe TRBD2 (6 bases). Per the germline V gene, CDR1 is SGHVS and CDR2 is FQNEAQ. The CDR3 has 15 residues. V lost 3 bases and J 1 base, leaving 10 bases between the germline ends. CDR3 bases: TGTGCCAGCAGCTTCGGGGGACCGGCCAAAAACATTCAGTACTTC. Its translation is CASSFGGPAKNIQYF.

The V gene is TRBV18, the J gene TRBJ2-3; 13 bases fit TRBD2. Germline trimming cut 4 bases from V and 5 bases from J; bases unmatched to any gene: 6. This CDR3 is built from 16 residues. CDR1 is KGHSH and CDR2 is LQKENI in the germline V gene. This chain's CDR3 is CASSLGLAGALDTQYF. DNA of the CDR3: TGTGCCAGCTCACTAGGACTAGCGGGAGCTCTAGATACGCAGTATTTT.

The chain recombines TRBV18 with TRBJ2-7; 7 bases agree with TRBD1. Losses at the gene ends were 5 bases for V and 4 bases for J; bases not matched to a gene: 8. The CDR3 length is 14 residues. Germline values: CDR1 KGHSH, CDR2 LQKENI. The CDR3 DNA is TGTGCCAGCTCATCTGACAGGGTTCGATACGAGCAGTACTTC. Amino acid sequence: CASSSDRVRYEQYF. The whole variable domain, remainder taken from reference TRBV18 and TRBJ2-7, is NAGVMQNPRHLVRRRGQEARLRCSPMKGHSHVYWYRQLPEEGLKFMVYLQKENIIDESGMPKERFSAEFPKEGPSILRIQQVVRGDSAAYFCASSSDRVRYEQYFGPGTRLTVT.

V and J are TRBV13 and TRBJ2-7; a weak D match, TRBD1 (5 bases). This CDR3 comprises 13 residues. Trimming shortened V by 1 base and J by 7 bases, and 11 bases separated the two germline ends. Germline V gene data show CDR1 as PRHDT and CDR2 as FYEKMQ (reference sequence). The CDR3 coding sequence is TGTGCCAGCAGCTTAGTCAAGGGGCAAGAGCAGTACTTC. Translating it yields CASSLVKGQEQYF. Full variable domain (remainder filled in from reference TRBV13 and TRBJ2-7): AAGVIQSPRHLIKEKRETATLKCYPIPRHDTVYWYQQGPGQDPQFLISFYEKMQSDKGSIPDRFSAQQFSDYHSELNMSSLELGDSALYFCASSLVKGQEQYFGPGTRLTVT.

The chain recombines TRBV6-6 with TRBJ2-7, with 8 bases matching TRBD1. Germline CDR1 MNHNY, CDR2 SVGAGI (reference sequence). The CDR3 totals 16 residues. J gave up 0 bases and V 0 bases, and 4 bases lay outside the gene matches. CDR3 bases: TGTGCCAGCAGTTACTCAAGGACAGGGAGCTCCTACGAGCAGTACTTC. Translated: CASSYSRTGSSYEQYF.

In its sample, this clone was seen a few times. V usage is TRBV7-2 and J usage is TRBJ2-3, with 13 bases lining up with TRBD2. With 4 bases clipped from V and 3 bases from J, the junction kept 7 bases outside the gene matches. The length of the CDR3 is 17 residues. Germline lookup yields CDR1 SGHTA and CDR2 FQGNSA. CDR3 residues: CASSSMTSGRMTDTQYF. The CDR3 DNA reads TGTGCCAGCAGCTCAATGACTAGCGGGAGGATGACAGATACGCAGTATTTT.

V gene TRBV5-6 combines with J gene TRBJ2-2; D may be TRBD1 (6 bases). This CDR3 spans 15 amino acids. V lost 0 bases and J 6 bases, leaving 12 bases between the germline ends. Germline lookup yields CDR1 SGHDT and CDR2 YYEEEE. The chain's CDR3 is CASSLGAGVAGELFF. CDR3 coding DNA: TGTGCCAGCAGCTTGGGTGCAGGGGTCGCCGGGGAGCTGTTTTTT.

The chain joins TRBV9 to TRBJ2-7; 10 positions agree with TRBD1. J gave up 5 bases and V 4 bases, and 9 bases lay outside the gene matches. The CDR3 contains 15 residues. Germline CDR1 reads SGDLS; CDR2 reads YYNGEE. This CDR3 reads CASSPGTGVVDEQYF. The CDR3 region has the DNA TGTGCCAGCAGCCCCGGGACAGGGGTTGTCGACGAGCAGTACTTC.

V usage is TRBV29-1 and J usage is TRBJ2-2, with 8 bases lining up with TRBD2. V shed 6 bases and J 6 bases; nucleotides not matched to a gene: 6. Germline V gene data show CDR1 as SQVTM and CDR2 as ANQGSEA. There are 13 residues in the CDR3. The CDR3 protein is CSVPGLGAGELFF. CDR3 coding DNA: TGCAGCGTACCGGGACTAGGCGCCGGGGAGCTGTTTTTT.

This chain connects TRBV5-1 to TRBJ2-1; TRBD1 matches 8 bases. The CDR3 spans 16 residues. With V trimmed by 4 bases and J by 5 bases, 11 bases remained unmatched. CDR1 and CDR2 from the germline V gene are SGHRS and YFSETQ. The CDR3 spells CASSPSDRGPNNEQFF. The CDR3 bases are TGCGCCAGCAGCCCTTCAGACAGGGGCCCTAACAATGAGCAGTTCTTC.

The chain couples TRBV29-1 to TRBJ2-5; 9 bases align to TRBD2. Germline-derived CDR1 and CDR2 are SQVTM and ANQGSEA. V was pared by 4 bases and J by 5 bases, with 5 bases of the junction left unmatched. The CDR3 loop spans 13 amino acids. CDR3 loop: CSVGLADGETQYF. The DNA for the CDR3 is TGCAGCGTTGGACTAGCGGATGGGGAGACCCAGTACTTC.

The rearrangement links TRBV15 to TRBJ2-1, with 7 positions matching TRBD1. V lost 0 bases and J lost 4; bases outside the gene matches: 6. The length of the CDR3 is 16 residues. Germline CDR1 LNHNV, CDR2 YYDKDF (reference sequence). This CDR3 reads CATSREAQGVYNEQFF. As DNA, the CDR3 is TGTGCCACCAGCAGAGAGGCGCAGGGGGTTTACAATGAGCAGTTCTTC. Filled out from reference TRBV15 and TRBJ2-1, the complete variable domain reads DAMVIQNPRYQVTQFGKPVTLSCSQTLNHNVMYWYQQKSSQAPKLLFHYYDKDFNNEADTPDNFQSRRPNTSFCFLDIRSPGLGDTAMYLCATSREAQGVYNEQFFGPGTRLTVL.

V is TRBV10-3 and J is TRBJ2-1; no clear D gene. Germline lookup yields CDR1 ENHRY and CDR2 SYGVKD. V dropped 6 bases and J dropped 6 bases, with 18 bases sitting between them. This CDR3 comprises 15 residues. DNA for the CDR3: TGTGCCATCAGACACAACGGAGCGACCGTCAATGAGCAGTTCTTC. This codes for CAIRHNGATVNEQFF.

The chain uses TRBV6-5 and TRBJ1-1, with D unclear. CDR3 length equals 12 residues. CDR1 and CDR2 (germline): MNHEY, SVGAGI. The V and J ends lost 7 bases and 6 bases respectively, with 12 bases between them. This chain's CDR3 is CASKGGVAEAFF. In DNA, the CDR3 is TGTGCCAGCAAAGGCGGGGTTGCTGAAGCTTTCTTT.